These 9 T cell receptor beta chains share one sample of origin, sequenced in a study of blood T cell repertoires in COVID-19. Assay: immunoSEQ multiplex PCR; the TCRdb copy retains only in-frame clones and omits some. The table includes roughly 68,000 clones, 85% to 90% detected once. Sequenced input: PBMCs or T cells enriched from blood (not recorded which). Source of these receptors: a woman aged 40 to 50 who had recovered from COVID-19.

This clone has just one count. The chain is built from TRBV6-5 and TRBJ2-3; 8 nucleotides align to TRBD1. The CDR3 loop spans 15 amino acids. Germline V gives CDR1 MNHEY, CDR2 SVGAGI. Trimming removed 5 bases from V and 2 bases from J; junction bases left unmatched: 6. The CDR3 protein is CASSTTGATTDTQYF. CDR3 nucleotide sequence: TGTGCCAGCAGTACGACAGGGGCTACCACAGATACGCAGTATTTT.

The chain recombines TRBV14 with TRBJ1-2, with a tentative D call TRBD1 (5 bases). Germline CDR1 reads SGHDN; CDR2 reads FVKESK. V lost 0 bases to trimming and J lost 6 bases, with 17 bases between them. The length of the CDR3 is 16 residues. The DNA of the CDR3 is TGTGCCAGCAGCCAAGATTCGGCAGGGTCGTTTGATGGCTACACCTTC. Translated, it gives CASSQDSAGSFDGYTF.

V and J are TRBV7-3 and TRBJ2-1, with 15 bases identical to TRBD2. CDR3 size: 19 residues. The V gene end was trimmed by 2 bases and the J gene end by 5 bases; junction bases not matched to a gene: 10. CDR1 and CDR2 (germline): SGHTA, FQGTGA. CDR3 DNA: TGTGCCAGCAGCTTATCGTCCGGGACTAGCGGGGGGACAAACAATGAGCAGTTCTTC. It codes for CASSLSSGTSGGTNNEQFF.

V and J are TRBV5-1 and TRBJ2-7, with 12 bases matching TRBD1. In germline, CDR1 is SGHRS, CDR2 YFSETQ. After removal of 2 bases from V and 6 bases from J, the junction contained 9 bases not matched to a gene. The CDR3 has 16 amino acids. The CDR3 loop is CASSLEAGTGGLEQYF. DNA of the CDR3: TGCGCCAGCAGCTTAGAGGCCGGGACAGGGGGCCTCGAGCAGTACTTC.

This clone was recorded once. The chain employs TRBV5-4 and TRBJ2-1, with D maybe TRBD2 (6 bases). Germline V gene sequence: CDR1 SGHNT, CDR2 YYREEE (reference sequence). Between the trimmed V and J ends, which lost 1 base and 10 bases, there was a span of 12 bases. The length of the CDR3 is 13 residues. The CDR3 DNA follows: TGTGCCAGCAGCTTGAGGAGGGTCGAGGAGCAGTTCTTC. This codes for CASSLRRVEEQFF.

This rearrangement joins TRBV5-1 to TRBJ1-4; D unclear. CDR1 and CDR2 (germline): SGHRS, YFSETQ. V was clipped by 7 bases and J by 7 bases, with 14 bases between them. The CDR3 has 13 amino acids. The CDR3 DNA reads TGCGCCAGCCGGGGAGGAGACGGTGAAAAACTGTTTTTT. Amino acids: CASRGGDGEKLFF.

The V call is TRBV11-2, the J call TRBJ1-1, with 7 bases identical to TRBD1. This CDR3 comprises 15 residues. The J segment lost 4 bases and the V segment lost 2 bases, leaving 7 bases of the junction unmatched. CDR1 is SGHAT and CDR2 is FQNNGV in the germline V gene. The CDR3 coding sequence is TGTGCCAGCAGCTTACGGGGCAGGGGGACCACTGAAGCTTTCTTT. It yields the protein CASSLRGRGTTEAFF.

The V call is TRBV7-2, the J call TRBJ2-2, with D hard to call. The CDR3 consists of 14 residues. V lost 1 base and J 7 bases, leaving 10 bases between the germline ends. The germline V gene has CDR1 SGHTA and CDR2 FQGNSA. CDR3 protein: CASSLGVGHGELFF. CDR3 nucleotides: TGTGCCAGCAGCTTAGGTGTGGGCCACGGGGAGCTGTTTTTT.

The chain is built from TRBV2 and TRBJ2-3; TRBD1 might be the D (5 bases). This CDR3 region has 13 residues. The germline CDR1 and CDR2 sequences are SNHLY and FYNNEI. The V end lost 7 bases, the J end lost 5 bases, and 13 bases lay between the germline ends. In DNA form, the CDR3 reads TGTGCCAGCATTCTTCTAGGACAAGATACGCAGTATTTT. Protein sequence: CASILLGQDTQYF.